The sequence of this T cell receptor beta chain was determined in a study of T cells in Graves' hyperthyroidism and ophthalmopathy. This clonotype appeared a few times. Uncontrolled infections, other autoimmune diseases, pregnancy or lactation led to exclusion of patients. Amplification of TCR beta CDR3 regions used RNA as the template. The HTBI primer set drove a first-round RT-PCR of the TCR CDR3. Via MiXCR, TCRdb re-called the multiplex PCR reads, giving one row per CDR3 protein. The sample carries roughly 560,000 distinct CDR3 sequences, roughly 14% recorded once. CDR1 and CDR2 from the germline V gene are SGHAT and FQNNGV. Trimming pared 10 bases from V and 2 bases from J, leaving 15 bases between. This CDR3 spans 14 amino acids.

Sequenced sample: blood. This chain connects TRBV11-2 to TRBJ2-1, with D hard to call. The TCR was taken from a woman aged 40 to 50 with Graves' ophthalmopathy. The CDR3 sequence is CATRPELTYNEQFF. Here the CDR3 DNA reads TGTGCCACGAGACCCGAATTGACCTACAATGAGCAGTTCTTC.